The next 23 T cell receptor beta chains were all read from a single sample in a study of blood T cell repertoires in COVID-19. Libraries were prepared by immunoSEQ multiplex PCR; TCRdb keeps only in-frame clonotypes and omits some of them. Counted here are more than 250,000 clones, 86% occurring once; the ten biggest clones make up about 3.6%. Source material: peripheral blood. The receptors derive from a man between 18 and 35 years old with active or convalescent COVID-19.

With regard to this clone: Within the sample, other DNA sequences also encode this same CDR3. The V and J genes are TRBV9 and TRBJ2-3; 12 positions match TRBD2. The CDR3 loop spans 15 amino acids. Germline V gene sequence: CDR1 SGDLS, CDR2 YYNGEE. The V segment lost 2 bases and the J segment 3 bases; nucleotides outside the gene matches: 1. CDR3 sequence: CASSVGLAGTDTQYF. The CDR3 DNA reads TGTGCCAGCAGCGTCGGACTAGCGGGAACAGATACGCAGTATTTT.

This clone was detected only once. This chain connects TRBV27 to TRBJ1-5; possibly TRBD1 for D (6 bases). This CDR3 spans 16 amino acids. V was clipped by 4 bases and J by 6 bases, with 19 bases between them. The germline V gene encodes CDR1 MNHEY and CDR2 SMNVEV (reference sequence). The CDR3 spells CASSSGQRGAGQPQHF. CDR3 DNA: TGTGCCAGCAGTTCCGGGCAGCGGGGGGCCGGTCAGCCCCAGCATTTT.

This rearrangement joins TRBV14 to TRBJ1-2, with D unclear. The CDR3 sequence is 14 residues long. Between the trimmed V and J ends, which lost 0 bases and 6 bases, there was a span of 11 bases. Looked up from germline, CDR1 is SGHDN and CDR2 is FVKESK. CDR3 bases: TGTGCCAGCAGCCAAGATGCGGGCTGGGATGGCTACACCTTC. Translated, it gives CASSQDAGWDGYTF.

This chain uses TRBV18 with TRBJ2-2; D is unresolved. CDR3 length: 16 residues. The germline V and J ends were trimmed by 2 bases and 3 bases, with 13 bases remaining between them. CDR1 and CDR2 (germline): KGHSH, LQKENI. The CDR3 sequence: CASSPARAGHTGELFF. DNA of the CDR3: TGTGCCAGCTCACCAGCCAGAGCAGGTCACACCGGGGAGCTGTTTTTT.

The rearrangement joins TRBV4-1 to TRBJ1-1; D unresolved. This CDR3 is built from 15 residues. Germline V lookup: CDR1 MGHRA, CDR2 YSYEKL. The V gene lost 0 bases and the J gene lost 4 bases, with 12 bases spanning the gap. The CDR3: CASSQEEVAPTEAFF. The CDR3 nucleotides are TGCGCCAGCAGCCAAGAAGAGGTCGCCCCCACTGAAGCTTTCTTT.

V usage is TRBV2 and J usage is TRBJ2-1, with TRBD2 matching over 9 bases. The V and J ends lost 0 bases and 8 bases, in that order; junction bases with no gene match: 8. Germline CDR1 is SNHLY and CDR2 is FYNNEI. The CDR3 has 16 amino acids. The DNA for the CDR3 is TGTGCCAGCAGTGAAGCGGCGGGACTAGCTGGCTATGAGCAGTTCTTC. It is translated as CASSEAAGLAGYEQFF.

The chain is built from TRBV2 and TRBJ2-3, with 10 bases aligning to TRBD2. Germline CDR1 and CDR2: SNHLY and FYNNEI. The CDR3 spans 15 residues. Losses at the gene ends were 11 bases for V and 2 bases for J; bases not matched to a gene: 10. The CDR3 loop reads CAGHALAGTTDTQYF. The CDR3 DNA reads as TGTGCCGGCCACGCACTAGCGGGGACCACAGATACGCAGTATTTT.

J is TRBJ2-7 and V is TRBV6-6, with a weak D call TRBD2 (5 bases). The CDR3 contains 13 residues. CDR1 is MNHNY and CDR2 is SVGAGI in the germline V gene (reference sequence). V was clipped by 3 bases and J by 4 bases, with 10 bases between them. The CDR3, as DNA: TGTGCCAGCAGTTATGGGAGCTTTTACGAGCAGTACTTC. The encoded protein is CASSYGSFYEQYF.

This chain links TRBV6-5 with TRBJ2-7; 7 nucleotides match TRBD1. The germline V gene has CDR1 MNHEY and CDR2 SVGAGI. The CDR3 runs 15 residues. With 2 bases clipped from V and 4 bases from J, the junction kept 8 bases outside the gene matches. The CDR3 here is CASSYGRQGVYEQYF. The CDR3 DNA is TGTGCCAGCAGTTACGGGAGACAGGGTGTATACGAGCAGTACTTC.

This chain links TRBV2 with TRBJ2-1, with 11 bases matching TRBD2. Trimming at V came to 4 bases and at J to 8 bases, leaving 7 bases not matched to a gene. The germline V gene encodes CDR1 SNHLY and CDR2 FYNNEI. The CDR3 has 15 residues. Written as DNA, the CDR3 is TGTGCCAGCAGTGCGACTAGCGGGGATAGTTATGAGCAGTTCTTC. Translating gives CASSATSGDSYEQFF.

This chain links TRBV21-1 with TRBJ2-7; the table's D call, TRBD1, was not checked against the DNA. TRBV21-1 is annotated as a pseudogene. The CDR3 is made up of 15 amino acids. As DNA, the CDR3 is TGTGCCAGCAGCAAAACAGGGGCCTCATCCTACGAGCAGTACTTC. Encoded protein: CASSKTGASSYEQYF.

The V gene is TRBV7-8, the J gene TRBJ2-7; 7 nucleotides line up with TRBD1. Germline assignment: CDR1 SGHVS and CDR2 FQNEAQ. The CDR3 runs to 14 residues. V lost 3 bases to trimming and J lost 1 base; unmatched junction nucleotides: 3. CDR3 sequence reads: CASSFLTGSYEQYF. The CDR3 nucleotides read TGTGCCAGCAGCTTTTTGACAGGGTCCTACGAGCAGTACTTC.

The V call is TRBV7-9, the J call TRBJ2-7; TRBD2 aligns across 12 bases. V was clipped by 4 bases and J by 7 bases; unmatched bases: 11. CDR1 SEHNR and CDR2 FQNEAQ come from the germline V gene (reference sequence). CDR3 length equals 16 residues. CDR3 sequence: CASSSPLAGGPEEQYF. CDR3 nucleotides: TGTGCCAGCAGCTCACCCCTAGCGGGAGGGCCTGAGGAGCAGTACTTC. Complete variable domain (other parts from reference TRBV7-9 and TRBJ2-7): DTGVSQNPRHKITKRGQNVTFRCDPISEHNRLYWYRQTLGQGPEFLTYFQNEAQLEKSRLLSDRFSAERPKGSFSTLEIQRTEQGDSAMYLCASSSPLAGGPEEQYFGPGTRLTVT.

This chain uses TRBV5-6 with TRBJ2-3, with 13 nucleotides matching TRBD2. The CDR3 runs to 16 residues. Per germline, CDR1 SGHDT and CDR2 YYEEEE. The V and J ends lost 1 base and 3 bases, in that order; junction bases with no gene match: 2. The CDR3 coding sequence is TGTGCCAGCAGCTTGACTAGCGGGGGGGGTACAGATACGCAGTATTTT. This sequence encodes CASSLTSGGGTDTQYF.

The V and J genes are TRBV12-2 and TRBJ1-6; TRBD1, the D gene given by the table, was not confirmed from the DNA. TRBV12-2 is an annotated pseudogene. The CDR3 sequence is 17 residues long. The CDR3 DNA follows: TGTGCAAGTCGCTTATTATATGGGGCCACCTATAATTCACCCCTCCACTTT. Translation gives CASRLLYGATYNSPLHF.

This chain joins TRBV6-1 and TRBJ2-7; D unclear. Trimming cost V 3 bases and J 9 bases, with 6 bases left between them. This CDR3 contains 10 residues. The V gene's germline CDR1 is MNHNS and CDR2 SASEGT. The CDR3 coding sequence is TGTGCCAGCAGTGACGAGCTGCAGTACTTC. It encodes CASSDELQYF.

The rearrangement uses TRBV27 and TRBJ2-1, with a tentative D call TRBD1 (6 bases). V lost 5 bases to trimming and J lost 2 bases, with 28 bases between them. The CDR3 totals 20 residues. Germline-derived CDR1 and CDR2 are MNHEY and SMNVEV (reference sequence). The CDR3 protein is CASSGTPRDRRWEPYNEQFF. CDR3 DNA: TGTGCCAGCAGTGGGACACCCCGGGACCGCCGGTGGGAACCCTACAATGAGCAGTTCTTC.

This clone was detected once. The CDR3 bases are TGTGCCAGCAGTTTAAAGGGGATTGATACGCAGTATTTT. Translated: CASSLKGIDTQYF. The chain has TRBV12-3 or TRBV12-4 and TRBJ2-3; D perhaps matches TRBD1 (5 bases). The CDR3 contains 13 residues. V lost 2 bases and J lost 6, with 9 bases in between.

In this sample, this clone turned up a few times. V gene TRBV18 combines with J gene TRBJ2-7, with TRBD1 matching 7 bases. CDR1 and CDR2 (germline): KGHSH, LQKENI. Trimming took 3 bases from V and 0 from J; bases not matched to a gene: 11. The CDR3 consists of 17 residues. The CDR3 sequence is CASSPKGTDYHSYEQYF. CDR3 nucleotides: TGTGCCAGCTCACCCAAAGGGACAGATTATCACTCCTACGAGCAGTACTTC.

V gene TRBV5-1 combines with J gene TRBJ2-1, with 8 bases identical to TRBD2. CDR1 is SGHRS and CDR2 is YFSETQ in the germline V gene. Germline trimming cut 0 bases from V and 6 bases from J; bases unmatched to any gene: 5. The CDR3 has 15 amino acids. For the CDR3, the DNA is TGCGCCAGCAGCTTGGCCGGGACTAGGGGCAATGAGCAGTTCTTC. The encoded protein is CASSLAGTRGNEQFF.

The gene calls are TRBV25-1 and TRBJ2-3; D may be TRBD2 (5 bases). V dropped 7 bases and J dropped 6 bases, with 8 bases sitting between them. This CDR3 region has 11 residues. The germline V gene has CDR1 MGHDK and CDR2 SYGVNS. The CDR3 bases are TGTGCCAGCATGGAGGTGGATACGCAGTATTTT. Protein product: CASMEVDTQYF.

The chain employs TRBV7-3 and TRBJ2-1; 11 positions agree with TRBD2. V lost 0 bases, J lost 9 bases, and 4 bases stayed unmatched. The CDR3 contains 15 residues. Per the germline V gene, CDR1 is SGHTA and CDR2 is FQGTGA. The CDR3 spells CASSLTTSGTGEQFF. The CDR3 nucleotides read TGTGCCAGCAGCTTAACGACTAGCGGGACGGGTGAGCAGTTCTTC.

This clone was recorded only once. V is TRBV7-9 and J is TRBJ1-1; 8 nucleotides match TRBD1. The germline V gene has CDR1 SEHNR and CDR2 FQNEAQ (reference sequence). There are 12 residues in the CDR3. V lost 10 bases to trimming and J lost 8 bases; unmatched junction nucleotides: 9. The CDR3 protein is CANRQRDREAFF. In DNA form, the CDR3 reads TGTGCCAACCGACAGCGGGACAGGGAAGCTTTCTTT. Combining the CDR3 with reference TRBV7-9 and TRBJ1-1 gives the whole variable domain DTGVSQNPRHKITKRGQNVTFRCDPISEHNRLYWYRQTLGQGPEFLTYFQNEAQLEKSRLLSDRFSAERPKGSFSTLEIQRTEQGDSAMYLCANRQRDREAFFGQGTRLTVV.